The 10 T cell receptor beta chains presented below share a single source sample, sequenced in a study of T cells in Graves' hyperthyroidism and ophthalmopathy. The source material, RNA transcripts, was used to amplify TCR beta CDR3 regions. A first-round RT-PCR of the TCR CDR3 used the HTBI primer set. MiXCR was run by TCRdb on the multiplex PCR reads, yielding one entry per CDR3 protein. The table shows around 290,000 distinct CDR3 sequences, with about 14% occurring only once. The sequenced sample consisted of blood. These receptor sequences come from a woman younger than 45 with Graves' hyperthyroidism that later progressed to Graves' ophthalmopathy.

The sample holds many counts of this clonotype. The chain couples TRBV12-3 or TRBV12-4 to TRBJ2-7; the match to TRBD2 covers 13 bases. V dropped 5 bases and J dropped 4; count of bases not matched to a gene: 2. The CDR3 spans 14 residues. The chain's CDR3 is CASSLTSGRYEQYF. For the CDR3, the DNA is TGTGCCAGCAGTCTGACTAGCGGGAGGTACGAGCAGTACTTC.

At least ten counts were recorded for this clonotype. The CDR3 protein is CASSFYQGSPSEQYF. The DNA for the CDR3 is TGTGCCAGCAGCTTCTACCAGGGGAGTCCGTCCGAGCAGTACTTC. The chain links TRBV11-2 to TRBJ2-7; possible D gene TRBD1, 6 bases. Germline CDR1 and CDR2: SGHAT and FQNNGV. The CDR3 length is 15 residues. V lost 3 bases to trimming and J lost 6 bases, with 18 bases between them.

The rearrangement links TRBV7-2 to TRBJ1-1; weak D call: TRBD1 (5 bases). This CDR3 is 15 amino acids long. Trimming took 0 bases from V and 5 from J, leaving 13 bases between them. Germline assignment: CDR1 SGHTA and CDR2 FQGNSA. The CDR3 nucleotides are TGTGCCAGCAGCTTAGCGATGGGGCAGGGTACTGAAGCTTTCTTT. Translation gives CASSLAMGQGTEAFF.

Ten or more counts support this clonotype. The chain couples TRBV27 to TRBJ1-5; D perhaps matches TRBD1 (6 bases). V dropped 6 bases and J dropped 1 base, with 25 bases sitting between them. This CDR3 has 19 residues. Per the germline V gene, CDR1 is MNHEY and CDR2 is SMNVEV (reference sequence). The CDR3 nucleotides are TGTGCCAGCAGCCCTGTGGCAGGGGATTTTGGGTTAAGCAATCAGCCCCAGCATTTT. It specifies CASSPVAGDFGLSNQPQHF.

This clonotype appeared many times. The rearrangement joins TRBV7-2 to TRBJ2-5; TRBD2 aligns across 8 bases. J lost 1 base, V lost 5 bases, and 6 bases had no gene match. Germline lookup yields CDR1 SGHTA and CDR2 FQGNSA. This CDR3 comprises 15 residues. The CDR3 sequence is CASSPRTSPQETQYF. The CDR3 nucleotides read TGTGCCAGCAGCCCCCGGACTAGCCCCCAAGAGACCCAGTACTTC.

The table lists this clonotype with many counts. This CDR3 is CASSLSQSSYNEQFF. The CDR3, as DNA: TGTGCCAGCAGTTTGAGTCAGAGCTCCTACAATGAGCAGTTCTTC. J is TRBJ2-1 and V is TRBV27; no firm D call. Trimming pared 3 bases from V and 0 bases from J, leaving 9 bases between. CDR1 and CDR2 from the germline V gene are MNHEY and SMNVEV (reference sequence). The CDR3 totals 15 residues.

On this clonotype: The junction and the germline gene differ at one end; a read error may be behind it. The chain joins TRBV27 to TRBJ2-7, with D unclear. This CDR3 contains 14 residues. Germline V gives CDR1 MNHEY, CDR2 SMNVEV (reference sequence). This CDR3 reads CASNLSSVSYEQYF. The CDR3 DNA reads TGTGCCAGCAATTTATCGTCAGTCTCCTACGAGCAGTACTTC.

The rearrangement links TRBV19 to TRBJ2-7; 7 nucleotides line up with TRBD1. Germline loops: CDR1 LNHDA, CDR2 SQIVND (reference sequence). The CDR3 consists of 14 residues. Losses at the gene ends were 3 bases for V and 1 base for J; bases not matched to a gene: 3. The CDR3 loop is CASSITQGSYEQYF. CDR3 DNA sequence: TGTGCCAGTAGTATTACACAGGGGTCCTACGAGCAGTACTTC.

The sample holds many counts of this clonotype. The gene calls are TRBV12-3 or TRBV12-4 and TRBJ2-5, with TRBD1 matching 9 bases. The CDR3 length is 16 residues. V was clipped by 5 bases and J by 2 bases; unmatched bases: 9. CDR3 loop: CASSLTGGDPQETQYF. The CDR3 DNA reads as TGTGCCAGCAGTCTGACAGGGGGGGACCCTCAAGAGACCCAGTACTTC.

This clonotype was seen repeatedly, ten times or more. The chain combines TRBV28 with TRBJ2-3, with D tentatively TRBD2 (7 bases). The length of the CDR3 is 15 residues. Germline V CDR1 and CDR2: MDHEN, SYDVKM. V was pared by 5 bases and J by 1 base, with 13 bases between. DNA for the CDR3: TGTGCCAGCAGTCCCCTAGGGGGGGGCACAGATACGCAGTATTTT. This gives the protein CASSPLGGGTDTQYF. The full variable domain, rest sourced from reference TRBV28 and TRBJ2-3, is DVKVTQSSRYLVKRTGEKVFLECVQDMDHENMFWYRQDPGLGLRLIYFSYDVKMKEKGDIPEGYSVSREKKERFSLILESASTNQTSMYLCASSPLGGGTDTQYFGPGTRLTVL.